This TCR beta chain was observed in a study of T cell responses to AZD1222 COVID-19 vaccine. The length of the CDR3 is 13 residues. Trimming cost V 5 bases and J 10 bases, with 15 bases left between them. CDR1 SEHNR and CDR2 FQNEAQ come from the germline V gene (reference sequence). Sequenced by immunoSEQ multiplex PCR; TCRdb stores in-frame clones only, minus some. The table shows more than 90,000 clones, with roughly 90% occurring only once. Sequences were derived from peripheral blood, sampled 28 days after the second AZD1222 dose. This clonotype was obtained from an adult who received the AZD1222 COVID-19 vaccine. The chain employs TRBV7-9 and TRBJ2-1; tentatively, D is TRBD1 or TRBD2 (6 bases each). CDR3 amino acids: CASSGTGAGEQFF. Written as DNA, the CDR3 is TGTGCCAGCAGCGGCACGGGGGCCGGCGAGCAGTTCTTC.